These 32 T cell receptor beta chains came from one sample sequenced in a study of blood T cell repertoires in COVID-19. Only in-frame clones appear in the TCRdb table, and some are missing; sequencing was by immunoSEQ multiplex PCR. The data contain under 200,000 clones, roughly 80% of them singletons. Input material: peripheral blood. These receptors all come from a man aged 55 to 70 with active or convalescent COVID-19.

This rearrangement joins TRBV4-1 to TRBJ1-2, with 10 nucleotides matching TRBD1. J was trimmed by 7 bases and V by 4 bases; bases with no gene match: 9. Germline CDR1 is MGHRA and CDR2 is YSYEKL. This CDR3 contains 15 residues. The chain's CDR3 is CASSLGQGVIGGYTF. Here the CDR3 DNA reads TGCGCCAGCAGCCTTGGACAGGGGGTAATCGGTGGCTACACCTTC.

The chain employs TRBV28 and TRBJ2-3, with 9 positions matching TRBD1. The CDR3 sequence is 14 residues long. Germline V CDR1 and CDR2: MDHEN, SYDVKM. Losses at the gene ends were 4 bases for V and 5 bases for J; bases not matched to a gene: 4. The CDR3 sequence: CASSWDRVRDTQYF. In DNA, the CDR3 is TGTGCCAGCAGTTGGGACAGGGTAAGAGATACGCAGTATTTT.

The CDR3 loop reads CASTLGGLPLVMDTQYF. The CDR3 region has the DNA TGTGCCAGCACCCTGGGGGGACTACCCTTGGTGATGGATACGCAGTATTTT. The chain is built from TRBV5-8 and TRBJ2-3; 7 bases map to TRBD2. V shed 6 bases and J 6 bases; nucleotides not matched to a gene: 19. The CDR3 sequence is 17 residues long. Germline CDR1 SGHTS, CDR2 YDEGEE.

A single count supports this clone. V usage is TRBV24-1 and J usage is TRBJ2-7; tentative D call: TRBD2 (5 bases). Trimming took off 0 bases at V and 5 bases at J, with 7 bases between the two ends. The germline gives CDR1 KGHDR, CDR2 SFDVKD. The CDR3 contains 13 residues. The CDR3, as DNA: TGTGCCACCAGTGATTTGCCCGGGGACGAGCAGTACTTC. The encoded protein is CATSDLPGDEQYF.

This chain joins TRBV11-2 and TRBJ2-2; the D is unclear. The CDR3 contains 12 residues. V was pared by 10 bases and J by 4 bases, with 10 bases between. Per germline, CDR1 SGHAT and CDR2 FQNNGV. The CDR3, as DNA: TGTGCCATCCCCTCCTTCACCGGGGAGCTGTTTTTT. The encoded protein is CAIPSFTGELFF.

The chain is built from TRBV6-5 and TRBJ1-2, with unresolved D. Trimming removed 0 bases at V and 0 bases at J, with 8 bases between. From germline, CDR1 is MNHEY and CDR2 SVGAGI. CDR3 length: 15 amino acids. For the CDR3, the DNA is TGTGCCAGCAGTTACTCGCAGATTACTAACTATGGCTACACCTTC. Translation gives CASSYSQITNYGYTF.

The chain is built from TRBV19 and TRBJ1-6, with 9 bases that match TRBD1. Germline V gene lookup returns CDR1 LNHDA and CDR2 SQIVND (reference sequence). CDR3 size: 14 residues. V shed 4 bases, J shed 7 bases, and the junction held 2 bases outside the gene matches. CDR3 amino acids: CASSRDRANSPLHF. CDR3 nucleotide sequence: TGTGCCAGTAGTAGGGACAGGGCCAATTCACCCCTCCACTTT.

This sequence joins TRBV5-1 and TRBJ2-5; 8 bases line up with TRBD2. The junction had 13 bases not matched to a gene; V was cut back by 5 bases and J by 7 bases. CDR1 is SGHRS and CDR2 is YFSETQ in the germline V gene. This CDR3 spans 15 amino acids. The DNA of the CDR3 is TGCGCCAGCAGGCCGCCTGGACTAGCAGTTGGGACCCAGTACTTC. Translating gives CASRPPGLAVGTQYF.

The chain links TRBV18 to TRBJ1-3; TRBD1 is a possible D gene (6 bases). CDR1 and CDR2 from the germline V gene are KGHSH and LQKENI. The CDR3 spans 16 residues. Trimming left V 1 base short and J 2 bases short, with 12 bases between. CDR3 amino acids: CASSPRTVRAGNTIYF. The CDR3 coding sequence is TGTGCCAGCTCACCACGGACAGTCAGGGCTGGAAACACCATATATTTT.

This chain links TRBV6-1 with TRBJ2-1; 11 bases are shared with TRBD2. Germline V lookup: CDR1 MNHNS, CDR2 SASEGT. There are 16 residues in the CDR3. V was clipped by 4 bases and J by 9 bases; unmatched bases: 11. CDR3 nucleotides: TGTGCCAGCAGTGCCCGTAGCGGGAGGGCCCTCGGTGAGCAGTTCTTC. Translating gives CASSARSGRALGEQFF.

The table lists this clone with a few counts. The V call is TRBV5-1, the J call TRBJ2-3, with TRBD2 as a possible D gene (6 bases). V was pared by 4 bases and J by 0 bases, with 12 bases between. This CDR3 has 15 residues. Per germline, CDR1 SGHRS and CDR2 YFSETQ. The CDR3 spells CASSRSGMSTDTQYF. CDR3 sequence (DNA): TGCGCCAGCAGCCGTAGCGGTATGAGCACAGATACGCAGTATTTT. The full variable domain, completed using reference TRBV5-1 and TRBJ2-3, is KAGVTQTPRYLIKTRGQQVTLSCSPISGHRSVSWYQQTPGQGLQFLFEYFSETQRNKGNFPGRFSGRQFSNSRSEMNVSTLELGDSALYLCASSRSGMSTDTQYFGPGTRLTVL.

This sequence joins TRBV11-2 and TRBJ2-1; TRBD1 matches 8 bases. V was clipped by 2 bases and J by 7 bases; unmatched bases: 4. This CDR3 is 14 amino acids long. The germline V gene has CDR1 SGHAT and CDR2 FQNNGV. The CDR3 bases are TGTGCCAGCAGCTTAACAGGGGGAGGTAATGAGCAGTTCTTC. It encodes CASSLTGGGNEQFF.

The chain recombines TRBV9 with TRBJ2-2, with D perhaps matching TRBD2 (5 bases). Germline loops: CDR1 SGDLS, CDR2 YYNGEE. CDR3 length: 16 amino acids. Trimming cost V 0 bases and J 5 bases, with 14 bases left between them. CDR3 sequence reads: CASSVDSPRGTGELFF. The CDR3 DNA reads TGTGCCAGCAGCGTAGATTCCCCTCGGGGAACCGGGGAGCTGTTTTTT.

The chain couples TRBV5-1 to TRBJ2-3; D not certain. Looked up from germline, CDR1 is SGHRS and CDR2 is YFSETQ. The CDR3 length is 14 residues. V lost 1 base to trimming and J lost 0 bases, with 6 bases between them. The chain's CDR3 is CASSLILSTDTQYF. The CDR3 nucleotides read TGCGCCAGCAGCTTGATCCTTAGCACAGATACGCAGTATTTT.

The CDR3 sequence is CASSEGGGPDTQYF. As DNA, the CDR3 is TGTGCCAGCAGTGAAGGAGGGGGCCCAGATACGCAGTATTTT. The chain links TRBV6-1 to TRBJ2-3, with 7 bases matching TRBD1. V lost 1 base, J lost 4 bases, and 2 bases stayed unmatched. Germline V gene sequence: CDR1 MNHNS, CDR2 SASEGT. The CDR3 runs to 14 residues.

This clone was found many times. V is TRBV19 and J is TRBJ2-7; TRBD1 agrees at 10 bases. With 7 bases clipped from V and 3 bases from J, the junction kept 6 bases outside the gene matches. Germline CDR1 LNHDA, CDR2 SQIVND (reference sequence). The CDR3 has 14 residues. The CDR3 DNA is TGTGCCAGTACTCGGACAGGGGGACTCTACGAGCAGTACTTC. This encodes CASTRTGGLYEQYF.

The chain has TRBV11-3 and TRBJ2-2; 8 bases map to TRBD2. Germline V gene lookup returns CDR1 SGHNT and CDR2 YENEEA. CDR3 length: 15 residues. The ends lost 4 bases at V and 2 bases at J; junction bases unmatched: 3. As DNA, the CDR3 is TGTGCCAGCAGCTGGACTAGCAGTAACACCGGGGAGCTGTTTTTT. Encoded protein: CASSWTSSNTGELFF.

CDR3 DNA sequence: TGTGCCAGCAGCCCCGGGACAGGGGCCCCCCATCTACACAATGAGCAGTTCTTC. It specifies CASSPGTGAPHLHNEQFF. The chain carries TRBV5-6 and TRBJ2-1; TRBD1 matches at 10 bases. The length of the CDR3 is 18 residues. The V segment lost 4 bases and the J segment 5 bases; nucleotides outside the gene matches: 15. Per germline, CDR1 SGHDT and CDR2 YYEEEE.

The chain joins TRBV10-3 to TRBJ2-2; D not resolved. Germline V gives CDR1 ENHRY, CDR2 SYGVKD. V lost 2 bases, J lost 0 bases, and 7 bases lay in between. This CDR3 comprises 15 residues. CDR3 nucleotide sequence: TGTGCCATCAGTGAGCTCAGTACGAACACCGGGGAGCTGTTTTTT. It codes for CAISELSTNTGELFF.

The chain carries TRBV28 and TRBJ1-5; D is undetermined. The ends were cut back, 4 bases at V and 0 bases at J, with 4 bases in the middle. Germline V gene lookup returns CDR1 MDHEN and CDR2 SYDVKM. There are 13 residues in the CDR3. The CDR3 DNA is TGTGCCAGCAGTTACAATAGCAATCAGCCCCAGCATTTT. The encoded protein is CASSYNSNQPQHF. Looking up the rest from reference TRBV28 and TRBJ1-5 gives the full variable domain: DVKVTQSSRYLVKRTGEKVFLECVQDMDHENMFWYRQDPGLGLRLIYFSYDVKMKEKGDIPEGYSVSREKKERFSLILESASTNQTSMYLCASSYNSNQPQHFGDGTRLSIL.

The count of this clone is one. The genes are TRBV27 and TRBJ2-7; 7 positions agree with TRBD1. V trimming: 2 bases; J trimming: 3 bases; junction bases outside the gene matches: 4. Germline V gene sequence: CDR1 MNHEY, CDR2 SMNVEV (reference sequence). The CDR3 is made up of 14 amino acids. CDR3 region: CASSLGQGVYEQYF. For the CDR3, the DNA is TGTGCCAGCAGTTTAGGGCAGGGGGTCTACGAGCAGTACTTC.

The chain couples TRBV10-1 to TRBJ2-1, with D perhaps TRBD2 (6 bases). This CDR3 is 13 amino acids long. V was cut by 8 bases and J by 12 bases, with 20 bases left in between. Per germline, CDR1 WNHNN and CDR2 SYGVQD (reference sequence). The DNA for the CDR3 is TGCGCCAGCTTGAGACGGACTAAAAAAGGGCAGTTCTTC. It translates to CASLRRTKKGQFF.

The chain has TRBV7-3 and TRBJ2-1, with TRBD2 as a possible D gene (5 bases). Trimming stripped 5 bases from V and 0 bases from J, with 14 bases between. Per germline, CDR1 SGHTA and CDR2 FQGTGA. The CDR3 contains 16 residues. The CDR3 DNA reads TGTGCCAGCAGCCTATTAGCGCCTAGCTCCTACAATGAGCAGTTCTTC. It yields the protein CASSLLAPSSYNEQFF.

Remarks on this clone: This same CDR3 is encoded by further DNA sequences in the sample. V and J are TRBV30 and TRBJ2-7, with D possibly matching TRBD2 (5 bases). The CDR3 totals 12 residues. In germline, CDR1 is GTSNPN, CDR2 SVGIG (reference sequence). Trimming removed 0 bases from V and 3 bases from J, with 6 bases in between. The CDR3 protein is CAWSVSGYEQYF. CDR3 sequence (DNA): TGTGCCTGGAGTGTCAGCGGCTACGAGCAGTACTTC.

This chain uses TRBV4-2 with TRBJ1-1; perhaps TRBD1 as D (6 bases). The CDR3 is 16 residues long. In germline, CDR1 is LGHNA, CDR2 YNFKEQ. With 2 bases removed from V and 2 bases from J, the gap between germline ends came to 15 bases. The CDR3 bases are TGTGCCAGCAGCCAACCCCAATCGACAGGAAACACTGAAGCTTTCTTT. It yields the protein CASSQPQSTGNTEAFF.

Of note for this clone: The same CDR3 can be traced to other DNA sequences in this sample. The CDR3 reads CASSVGGGSETQYF. The CDR3 region has the DNA TGTGCCAGCAGCGTAGGGGGGGGTTCGGAGACCCAGTACTTC. This chain links TRBV9 with TRBJ2-5; 7 bases fit TRBD2. The CDR3 runs to 14 residues. Trimming took 0 bases from V and 5 from J; bases not matched to a gene: 4. CDR1 SGDLS and CDR2 YYNGEE come from the germline V gene.

This clone was counted a single time. This chain connects TRBV3-1 (or the pseudogene TRBV3-2) to TRBJ2-5; D may be TRBD2 (6 bases). Germline V CDR1 and CDR2: LGHDT, YNNKEL (reference sequence). This CDR3 region has 14 residues. With 6 bases removed from V and 4 bases from J, the gap between germline ends came to 15 bases. The CDR3 bases are TGTGCCAGCAGGGTAACGGGAGAGGGAGAGACCCAGTACTTC. Translated, it gives CASRVTGEGETQYF.

This clone was seen only once. The gene calls are TRBV5-1 and TRBJ1-2; 7 bases are a match to TRBD1. The CDR3 has 16 residues. Germline-derived CDR1 and CDR2 are SGHRS and YFSETQ. The V segment lost 2 bases and the J segment 1 base; nucleotides outside the gene matches: 8. The CDR3 DNA reads as TGCGCCAGCAGCTTCGCCGGGACAGACCTTAACTATGGCTACACCTTC. The encoded protein is CASSFAGTDLNYGYTF.

The chain uses TRBV9 and TRBJ2-2; TRBD1 aligns across 7 bases. Germline V gene lookup returns CDR1 SGDLS and CDR2 YYNGEE. The V segment lost 0 bases and the J segment 5 bases; nucleotides outside the gene matches: 16. The CDR3 sequence is 19 residues long. The CDR3 loop is CASSVGPSRVGGRTGELFF. The CDR3 DNA is TGTGCCAGCAGCGTAGGTCCGTCCCGCGTAGGGGGCCGAACCGGGGAGCTGTTTTTT.

The table lists this clone with a few counts. The CDR3 nucleotides are TGTGCCAGCAGCCGAGCGGCGGACTATGGCTACACCTTC. Amino acid sequence: CASSRAADYGYTF. V is TRBV6-5 and J is TRBJ1-2, with D uncertain. Per the germline V gene, CDR1 is MNHEY and CDR2 is SVGAGI. The V end was cut by 6 bases, the J end by 3 bases, with 11 bases between. The CDR3 runs 13 residues.

The chain has TRBV15 and TRBJ2-7, with TRBD2 matching 12 bases. Looked up from germline, CDR1 is LNHNV and CDR2 is YYDKDF (reference sequence). The length of the CDR3 is 15 residues. V lost 2 bases, J lost 5 bases, and 4 bases stayed unmatched. CDR3 bases: TGTGCCACCAGCAGACAGACTAGCGGGAGTGACGAGCAGTACTTC. This codes for CATSRQTSGSDEQYF.

V gene TRBV28 combines with J gene TRBJ2-1; 7 bases map to TRBD1. This CDR3 has 15 amino acids. Unmatched junction bases numbered 7, after V lost 4 bases and J lost 4 bases. CDR1 MDHEN and CDR2 SYDVKM come from the germline V gene. As DNA, the CDR3 is TGTGCCAGCAGTTCCGGGACAGCAACTTACAATGAGCAGTTCTTC. Translated, it gives CASSSGTATYNEQFF. The variable domain in full, completed from reference TRBV28 and TRBJ2-1, reads DVKVTQSSRYLVKRTGEKVFLECVQDMDHENMFWYRQDPGLGLRLIYFSYDVKMKEKGDIPEGYSVSREKKERFSLILESASTNQTSMYLCASSSGTATYNEQFFGPGTRLTVL.